This is a list of T cell receptor beta chains from one sample in a study of blood T cell repertoires in COVID-19. Generated by immunoSEQ multiplex PCR, the TCRdb table keeps only in-frame clones and is missing some. The data hold under 25,000 clones, with 70% to 90% observed a single time. What was sequenced was peripheral blood. The receptors derive from a human donor with active COVID-19. The donor label of this sample is uncertain. The CDR3 runs from the conserved cysteine through the conserved F or W. D genes are given only for firm matches. Where a row states a size, it is once, few, many or the class of an expanded clone; other rows omit it.

v_call	cdr3_length	d_call	clone_size	j_call	cdr3_aa	cdr3_nt
TRBV7-9	15	TRBD2	NA	TRBJ2-3	CASSLEAGDTDTQYF	TGTGCCAGCAGCTTAGAGGCGGGGGACACAGATACGCAGTATTTT
TRBV24-1	14	TRBD2	NA	TRBJ2-3	CATGTSGITDTQYF	TGTGCCACAGGGACTAGCGGTATCACAGATACGCAGTATTTT
TRBV30	14	TRBD1	NA	TRBJ1-3	CAWIKTGAGNTIYF	TGTGCCTGGATAAAGACAGGGGCAGGAAACACCATATATTTT
TRBV5-1	17	NA	NA	TRBJ2-3	CASSLRLVDWSPDTQYF	TGCGCCAGCAGCTTGCGGCTAGTAGACTGGTCCCCAGATACGCAGTATTTT
TRBV18	19	NA	NA	TRBJ1-1	CASSLIGRQEVSRNTEAFF	TGTGCCAGCTCGCTCATTGGCCGGCAGGAGGTCTCCCGCAACACTGAAGCTTTCTTT
TRBV5-4	15	NA	once	TRBJ2-2	CASSLKGENTGELFF	TGTGCCAGCAGCTTGAAGGGAGAGAACACCGGGGAGCTGTTTTTT
TRBV5-6	13	TRBD1	NA	TRBJ1-2	CASSSGQIYGYTF	TGTGCCAGCAGCTCGGGACAGATCTATGGCTACACCTTC
TRBV24-1	15	TRBD2	NA	TRBJ2-1	CATSDVGRTYNEQFF	TGTGCCACCAGTGATGTCGGGAGGACCTACAATGAGCAGTTCTTC
TRBV11-3	14	NA	NA	TRBJ2-3	CASSLGLAADTQYF	TGTGCCAGCAGCTTAGGGCTAGCTGCAGATACGCAGTATTTT
TRBV24-1	14	TRBD2	NA	TRBJ2-5	CATSSGGSQETQYF	TGTGCCACCAGTTCGGGAGGCTCCCAAGAGACCCAGTACTTC
TRBV4-1	14	NA	NA	TRBJ2-5	CASSQDEAEETQYF	TGCGCCAGCAGCCAAGATGAGGCAGAAGAGACCCAGTACTTC
TRBV24-1	13	NA	NA	TRBJ1-1	CATSSRTGTEAFF	TGTGCCACCAGCTCAAGAACGGGGACTGAAGCTTTCTTT
TRBV27	13	NA	NA	TRBJ2-7	CASSSGFPYEQYF	TGTGCCAGCAGCTCAGGATTCCCCTACGAGCAGTACTTC
TRBV28	15	TRBD1	NA	TRBJ2-7	CASSIMGQAPYEQYF	TGTGCCAGCAGTATTATGGGACAGGCCCCTTACGAGCAGTACTTC
TRBV21-1	14	NA	NA	TRBJ2-7	CASSKLRDMNEQYF	TGTGCCAGCAGCAAACTCAGGGATATGAACGAGCAGTACTTC
TRBV4-2	18	TRBD2	NA	TRBJ2-3	CASSQAGTSGAPTDTQYF	TGTGCCAGCAGCCAAGCCGGGACTAGCGGGGCCCCCACAGATACGCAGTATTTT
TRBV6-5	13	TRBD2	NA	TRBJ2-7	CASSKGRGYEQYF	TGTGCCAGCAGCAAAGGGAGGGGCTACGAGCAGTACTTC
TRBV30	14	TRBD2	NA	TRBJ2-2	CAYQGAGEVGELFF	TGTGCCTACCAGGGAGCGGGAGAGGTCGGGGAGCTGTTTTTT
TRBV10-1	15	TRBD2	NA	TRBJ2-3	CASSDSGSGAVTQYF	TGCGCCAGCAGTGATAGCGGGAGTGGGGCTGTTACGCAGTATTTT
TRBV4-1	15	TRBD1	few	TRBJ2-7	CASSQGQGGTYEQYF	TGCGCCAGCAGCCAAGGACAGGGGGGAACCTACGAGCAGTACTTC
TRBV20-1	12	NA	NA	TRBJ2-5	CSASPSQETQYF	TGCAGTGCTAGTCCTAGTCAAGAGACCCAGTACTTC
TRBV10-1	18	TRBD1	NA	TRBJ2-2	CASIGIPPGQGNTGELFF	TGCGCCAGCATAGGGATTCCTCCGGGACAGGGGAACACCGGGGAGCTGTTTTTT
TRBV5-5	15	TRBD1	NA	TRBJ1-4	CASSFPGQGSGELFF	TGTGCCAGCAGCTTTCCGGGACAGGGCTCTGGAGAACTGTTTTTT
TRBV29-1	12	NA	NA	TRBJ2-7	CSVGQGGYEQYF	TGCAGCGTTGGGCAGGGAGGCTACGAGCAGTACTTC
TRBV15	14	NA	NA	TRBJ2-3	CATSREPGADTQYF	TGTGCCACCAGCAGGGAACCGGGAGCAGATACGCAGTATTTT
TRBV2	15	TRBD2	NA	TRBJ2-7	CASKEGAGVSYEQYF	TGTGCCAGCAAGGAGGGTGCGGGGGTCTCCTACGAGCAGTACTTC
TRBV11-2	12	NA	NA	TRBJ1-2	CASSRSQYGYTF	TGTGCCAGCAGCCGATCCCAGTATGGCTACACCTTC
TRBV29-1	14	TRBD1	NA	TRBJ2-7	CSVTGTGIIYEQYF	TGCAGCGTGACCGGGACAGGTATTATCTACGAGCAGTACTTC
TRBV7-3	13	NA	NA	TRBJ2-3	CASSLNVGRTQYF	TGTGCCAGCAGCTTAAATGTAGGGAGAACGCAGTATTTT
TRBV11-3	16	NA	NA	TRBJ2-1	CASSYIFASSYNEQFF	TGTGCCAGCAGCTACATTTTCGCTTCCTCCTACAATGAGCAGTTCTTC
TRBV2	14	NA	NA	TRBJ1-5	CASKGGTGNQPQHF	TGTGCCAGCAAAGGCGGGACCGGTAATCAGCCCCAGCATTTT
TRBV28	13	NA	NA	TRBJ1-2	CASSSQGSYGYTF	TGTGCCAGCAGCTCCCAGGGCAGCTATGGCTACACCTTC
TRBV4-2	16	TRBD2	NA	TRBJ2-1	CASSHGAGATNNEQFF	TGTGCCAGCAGCCATGGGGCGGGAGCAACCAACAATGAGCAGTTCTTC
TRBV5-1	13	TRBD1	NA	TRBJ1-2	CASRDRADYGYTF	TGCGCCAGCAGGGACAGGGCGGACTATGGCTACACCTTC
TRBV6-2/TRBV6-3	13	NA	NA	TRBJ2-1	CASSSDRLTEQFF	TGTGCCAGCAGTTCCGACAGACTCACGGAGCAGTTCTTC
TRBV7-9	15	TRBD2	NA	TRBJ2-7	CASSQGAGGPYEQYF	TGTGCCAGCAGCCAGGGAGCGGGAGGGCCCTACGAGCAGTACTTC
TRBV19	15	NA	NA	TRBJ2-1	CASNRRALAYNEQFF	TGTGCCAGTAATCGGCGGGCGCTAGCCTACAATGAGCAGTTCTTC
TRBV14	17	NA	few	TRBJ2-7	CASSFRDPRHVFYEQYF	TGTGCCAGCAGCTTTCGAGACCCTCGACATGTATTCTACGAGCAGTACTTC
TRBV20-1	14	TRBD2	NA	TRBJ2-3	CSASVASGSNTQYF	TGCAGTGCTAGTGTGGCTAGCGGGAGCAATACGCAGTATTTT
TRBV28	16	NA	NA	TRBJ1-2	CASSPGGAKGRYGYTF	TGTGCCAGCAGTCCGGGAGGGGCTAAAGGCCGATATGGCTACACCTTC
TRBV2	14	TRBD1	NA	TRBJ1-6	CASSEVRGGSPLHF	TGTGCCAGCAGTGAAGTAAGAGGGGGCTCACCCCTCCACTTT
TRBV7-6	16	TRBD2	NA	TRBJ2-2	CASSILAGEVAGELFF	TGTGCCAGCAGCATCCTAGCGGGAGAGGTGGCCGGGGAGCTGTTTTTT
TRBV19	18	TRBD2	NA	TRBJ2-3	CASSTRASTSGRSDTQYF	TGTGCCAGTAGTACCAGAGCGTCGACTAGCGGGAGGTCAGATACGCAGTATTTT
TRBV7-8	15	NA	once	TRBJ1-1	CAISPGARTYTEAFF	TGTGCCATCTCACCAGGGGCGCGAACTTACACTGAAGCTTTCTTT
TRBV7-9	16	NA	once	TRBJ2-5	CASSYTPGLAQETQYF	TGTGCCAGCAGTTATACACCGGGACTGGCACAAGAGACCCAGTACTTC
TRBV18	16	NA	NA	TRBJ1-3	CASSPLTANSGNTIYF	TGTGCCAGCTCACCCTTGACAGCGAACTCTGGAAACACCATATATTTT